This TCR beta chain comes out of a study of T cell responses to AZD1222 COVID-19 vaccine (dated by TCRdb to the early 2020s). General notes on the study: AZD1222 recipients with second doses at about 4 weeks or about 12 weeks were pooled, because spike-specific TCR depth and breadth did not differ between schedules. A total of over 230 trial participants underwent TCR sequencing, of whom approximately 200 had received two doses of AZD1222 and around 25 had received two doses of the MenACWY control vaccine. Enrollment into the trials was organized by age into subgroups of 18-55, 56-69 and 70-plus years, and those subgroups contained roughly 160, 29 and 62 TCR-sequenced participants, respectively.

With respect to this clone: Which antigen it targets is not known. It has no much larger one-base neighbor in the sample; base qualities were not kept.

What this sample's time point label stands for: baseline before first vaccination. The vaccinee samples were drawn from two UK trials, COV001 and COV002, one of which was a single-blind randomized controlled phase 2/3 trial testing AZD1222 (ChAdOx1 nCoV-19) in healthy adults. For TCRbeta chain sequencing, PBMC samples were collected from trial participants at day 0 and at day 28 after the second dose. What the work shows at the level of the full study, not this receptor alone: Participants were mostly white British and included more females than males, and it was suggested by the authors that clonal diversity may have been underestimated. Because no day 14 peak-response samples were available, repertoires were characterized only after the peak T cell response. Conclusions about previously exposed vaccinees were limited because only 6 or 7 AZD1222 recipients were SARS-CoV-2 seropositive at baseline. The 56-69-year group was small, and its depth increase did not reach significance, likely because of low power. After two AZD1222 doses, spike-specific TCR breadth and depth were significantly higher than at day 0 and than in MenACWY recipients. Reportedly, almost half of the unique spike-specific TCRs recognized epitopes lying outside the regions that are mutated in the B.1.351 and B.1.1.7 variants. The whole spike protein was spanned by vaccine-associated CD4 TCRs, and dominant responses were seen in regions 160-218 and 743-854.

From its cysteine to its phenylalanine, the CDR3 spans 13 amino acids. Left in the record is the CDR3 DNA by itself, 39 bases read in frame from the first base. Taken from the germline V gene, the CDR1 and CDR2 loops are MDHEN and SYDVKM. V is reduced by 6 bases and J by 9 bases, leaving a spacing of 18 bases between them. The CDR3 regions of human TCRbeta chains were analyzed by immunosequencing. As for the original processing: Repertoire TCRs were matched against a reference library of SARS-CoV-2-specific TCRs generated with the MIRA antigen-specificity platform. Breadth meant the fraction of unique TCRs that were SARS-CoV-2-associated, whereas depth meant the fraction of total T cells that were SARS-CoV-2-associated. Each spike-specific TCR was assigned to its reactive spike region and to a CD4 or CD8 class using the MIRA data. Log10-transformed breadth and depth values were compared by one-way ANOVA with Sidak's multiple comparisons tests. The immuneACCESS repertoire file appears here via TCRdb, limited to in-frame rearrangements. These files lack a portion of the clones; in checked studies, under half of the deficit traces to unresolved V genes, and the cause of the others is not known. The V and J calls and clone size come from that table; D and trimming were worked out from the DNA. The sample contains roughly 67,000 clones, around nine tenths of them found a single time. Roughly 7.3% of the sample lies in the top ten.

This receptor was identified in an adult in good health. Rearrangement joined TRBV28 to TRBJ2-7; a tentative D call is TRBD1 (6 bases match). This specimen was peripheral blood, taken on day 0 of AZD1222 vaccination. The sequence in DNA is TGTGCCAGCAGCCAGGACAGACTTGATGGGCAGTACTTC. Protein translation: CASSQDRLDGQYF. Reference TRBV28 and TRBJ2-7 proteins supply the regions before and after the CDR3; the full variable domain is: DVKVTQSSRYLVKRTGEKVFLECVQDMDHENMFWYRQDPGLGLRLIYFSYDVKMKEKGDIPEGYSVSREKKERFSLILESASTNQTSMYLCASSQDRLDGQYFGPGTRLTVT.